The clone carrying this T cell receptor beta chain turned up a few times. The antigen is undetermined. The PCR had 60 Vbeta and 13 Jbeta primers. Produced via immunoSEQ multiplex PCR; TCRdb's table is partial and in-frame only. The sample has about 120,000 clones; 75% are singletons. This specimen belongs to a study of cytomegalovirus exposure and HLA in healthy donors. The study, taken as a whole, reports: A later analysis reportedly found fewer N-insertions in an Asian-associated ancestry cluster than the roughly 670-donor mean. The authors considered a cluster of highly shared sequence variants likely to be a sequencing artifact. When the data were analyzed later, several of the most significant clusters appeared to be linked to common viral pathogens. It was approximately 150 TCR beta chains that were listed as cytomegalovirus-associated.

The source of this sequence is a woman in her forties in good health and CMV-seropositive. Sequencing was done on a sample of PBMCs.

The CDR3 protein is CASSYSGVGTDTQYF. CDR3 sequence (DNA): TGTGCCAGCAGTTACTCAGGGGTAGGCACAGATACGCAGTATTTT. The chain couples TRBV6-5 to TRBJ2-3; a weak D match, TRBD1 (5 bases). Germline V gene lookup returns CDR1 MNHEY and CDR2 SVGAGI. The CDR3 consists of 15 residues. Trimming pared 0 bases from V and 1 base from J, leaving 8 bases between.